This T cell receptor beta chain was identified in a study of PD-1 and CTLA-4 blockade in melanoma. The data were produced by immunoSEQ multiplex PCR, yet TCRdb's version contains in-frame clones alone and is incomplete. The table shows under 40,000 clones, with 88% occurring only once. This clone was found a few times. V lost 4 bases to trimming and J lost 7 bases, with 10 bases between them. The CDR3 is 12 residues long. Looked up from germline, CDR1 is MGHRA and CDR2 is YSYEKL. The sample consisted of CD8+ T cells from peripheral blood, taken from a patient given anti-PD-1 treatment. This sequence was found in a human donor with melanoma. V and J are TRBV4-1 and TRBJ1-1; possible D gene TRBD1, 6 bases. The CDR3 is CASSRDTNEAFF. The CDR3 DNA reads as TGCGCCAGCAGCCGGGACACCAATGAAGCTTTCTTT.